The 16 T cell receptor beta chains reported below all come from one sample, sequenced in a study of human T cells and chemical hapten exposure (dated by TCRdb to 2020 to 2022). The time point label on this specimen signifies: patch test 3, about 24 weeks after DPC sensitization. In light of the paper, this sample's treatment or condition label describes: therapeutic diphenylcyclopropenone sensitization with weekly scalp DPC. Libraries were built with RACE. Sequencing used a NextSeq 500. TCRdb reran the public reads through fastp at Q25 and MiXCR, keeping productive beta chains. Rows with a matching CDR3 protein are joined into one entry that keeps the most common DNA and genes. For this sample there are about 97,000 distinct CDR3 sequences; less than 35% appear just once. The ten largest make up around a tenth of the sample. The specimen was whole blood, collected in connection with sensitization to the hapten diphenylcyclopropenone (DPC). These TCRs come from a man aged 40-49 years with alopecia areata. Some clones in this sample may be carry-over from other donors' samples.

Only a few counts were recorded for this clonotype. The chain employs TRBV6-5 and TRBJ2-3; D unresolved. Between the trimmed V and J ends, which lost 0 bases and 4 bases, there was a span of 8 bases. Looked up from germline, CDR1 is MNHEY and CDR2 is SVGAGI. The CDR3 is made up of 14 amino acids. Here the CDR3 DNA reads TGTGCCAGCAGTTACTCGAACCGCGCAGATACGCAGTATTTT. Translation gives CASSYSNRADTQYF.

The table lists this clonotype with a few counts. V is TRBV3-1 and J is TRBJ1-1, with 7 bases identical to TRBD1. This CDR3 is built from 15 residues. CDR1 and CDR2 from the germline V gene are LGHDT and YNNKEL (reference sequence). Germline trimming cut 4 bases from V and 2 bases from J; bases unmatched to any gene: 7. DNA for the CDR3: TGTGCCAGCAGCCCCTCTAGAGGGGGCAACACTGAAGCTTTCTTT. Translated, it gives CASSPSRGGNTEAFF.

Details on this clonotype: Compared with germline, one end of the junction differs, possibly owing to a read error. The V and J genes are TRBV14 and TRBJ2-6, with D possibly matching TRBD1 (5 bases). This CDR3 has 18 residues. Germline assignment: CDR1 SGHDN and CDR2 FVKESK. DNA of the CDR3: TGTGCCAGCAGCCAGGGATCGGTAGGGGAACCTGGGGCCGACGTCCTGACTTTC. It codes for CASSQGSVGEPGADVLTF.

This clonotype came up a few times. The V and J genes are TRBV2 and TRBJ1-5, with D perhaps TRBD1 (6 bases). Germline lookup yields CDR1 SNHLY and CDR2 FYNNEI. V was pared by 6 bases and J by 0 bases, with 12 bases between. CDR3 length: 15 amino acids. For the CDR3, the DNA is TGTGCCAGCAGGGCGGACAGTATTAGCAATCAGCCCCAGCATTTT. As protein: CASRADSISNQPQHF.

Only a few counts were recorded for this clonotype. The chain employs TRBV20-1 and TRBJ2-7; the D gene is possibly TRBD2 (6 bases). The CDR3 extends over 14 amino acids. With 1 base removed from V and 2 bases from J, the gap between germline ends came to 12 bases. The germline V gene has CDR1 DFQATT and CDR2 SNEGSKA (reference sequence). The CDR3 spells CSARGASATYEQYF. CDR3 DNA sequence: TGCAGTGCTAGAGGGGCTAGCGCAACCTACGAGCAGTACTTC.

The chain uses TRBV20-1 and TRBJ2-3; D ambiguous. Germline CDR1 DFQATT, CDR2 SNEGSKA (reference sequence). V was clipped by 0 bases and J by 6 bases, with 7 bases between them. This CDR3 is 12 amino acids long. CDR3 bases: TGCAGTGCTAGAGATAGGGCGGATACGCAGTATTTT. This encodes CSARDRADTQYF.

This chain uses TRBV7-2 with TRBJ2-7; 7 positions match TRBD1. Germline CDR1 and CDR2: SGHTA and FQGNSA. V shed 2 bases and J 3 bases; nucleotides not matched to a gene: 10. This CDR3 spans 16 amino acids. The CDR3, as DNA: TGTGCCAGCAGCTTATATTCTGTGGGACAGAACTACGAGCAGTACTTC. Encoded protein: CASSLYSVGQNYEQYF.

This clonotype has just a few counts. This sequence joins TRBV5-6 and TRBJ1-1; D is perhaps TRBD1 (5 bases). With 0 bases removed from V and 5 bases from J, the gap between germline ends came to 20 bases. This CDR3 has 17 amino acids. Germline CDR1 SGHDT, CDR2 YYEEEE. The CDR3 is CASSLDEGALVGTEAFF. The CDR3 coding sequence is TGTGCCAGCAGCTTGGACGAAGGGGCCCTCGTGGGGACTGAAGCTTTCTTT.

This clonotype was seen only a few times. The chain couples TRBV20-1 to TRBJ2-2; D might be TRBD1 (6 bases). Germline V gives CDR1 DFQATT, CDR2 SNEGSKA (reference sequence). This CDR3 has 13 amino acids. Trimming took off 0 bases at V and 11 bases at J, with 13 bases between the two ends. CDR3 bases: TGCAGTGCTAGAGATACAGGGCTTTTTGAGCTGTTTTTT. Its translation: CSARDTGLFELFF.

V is TRBV2 and J is TRBJ1-1; tentatively, D is TRBD1 (6 bases). The germline V gene has CDR1 SNHLY and CDR2 FYNNEI. V gave up 6 bases and J gave up 4 bases, with 12 bases separating them. The length of the CDR3 is 13 residues. CDR3 sequence: CASRTQGSTEAFF. The CDR3 DNA is TGTGCCAGCAGGACACAGGGATCCACTGAAGCTTTCTTT. The full variable domain, its missing parts supplied by reference TRBV2 and TRBJ1-1, is EPEVTQTPSHQVTQMGQEVILRCVPISNHLYFYWYRQILGQKVEFLVSFYNNEISEKSEIFDDQFSVERPDGSNFTLKIRSTKLEDSAMYFCASRTQGSTEAFFGQGTRLTVV.

V usage is TRBV24-1 and J usage is TRBJ2-6; D unclear. Germline V CDR1 and CDR2: KGHDR, SFDVKD. The CDR3 is made up of 20 amino acids. V was pared by 6 bases and J by 2 bases, with 25 bases between. The CDR3 loop is CATSLTPGRGPTPGANVLTF. The CDR3 nucleotides read TGTGCCACCAGTCTAACCCCCGGGCGTGGCCCCACGCCTGGGGCCAACGTCCTGACTTTC.

This clonotype was counted only a few times. This rearrangement joins TRBV20-1 to TRBJ1-2; D gene uncertain. The germline gives CDR1 DFQATT, CDR2 SNEGSKA (reference sequence). The CDR3 covers 9 residues. V shed 8 bases and J shed 8 bases, with 9 bases lying between them. The CDR3 spells CSRLKGYTF. In DNA, the CDR3 is TGCAGTCGGCTTAAAGGCTACACCTTC.

The table lists this clonotype with a few counts. The CDR3 protein is CASSSTSGRYEQYF. CDR3 coding DNA: TGTGCCAGCAGTTCGACTAGCGGGAGGTACGAGCAGTACTTC. The chain joins TRBV27 to TRBJ2-7; 13 bases fit TRBD2. Germline V gene data show CDR1 as MNHEY and CDR2 as SMNVEV (reference sequence). Trimming cost V 4 bases and J 4 bases; bases outside gene matches: 1. This CDR3 is built from 14 residues.

This rearrangement joins TRBV20-1 to TRBJ2-3; 7 bases align to TRBD2. Per the germline V gene, CDR1 is DFQATT and CDR2 is SNEGSKA (reference sequence). Germline trimming cut 2 bases from V and 2 bases from J; bases unmatched to any gene: 1. The length of the CDR3 is 13 residues. The CDR3 here is CSARLAVTDTQYF. The CDR3 bases are TGCAGTGCTAGACTAGCGGTCACAGATACGCAGTATTTT.

The chain combines TRBV20-1 with TRBJ2-3, with D unclear. Germline CDR1 and CDR2: DFQATT and SNEGSKA (reference sequence). V shed 6 bases and J shed 5 bases, with 9 bases lying between them. The CDR3 extends over 11 amino acids. In nucleotides, the CDR3 is TGCAGTGCCCAGTTCGTAGATACGCAGTATTTT. As protein: CSAQFVDTQYF.

The chain carries TRBV7-9 and TRBJ2-3, with TRBD1 matching over 9 bases. The CDR3 length is 16 residues. Germline assignment: CDR1 SEHNR and CDR2 FQNEAQ (reference sequence). The V segment lost 3 bases and the J segment 1 base; nucleotides outside the gene matches: 5. The CDR3 is CASSFSRTGGTDTQYF. CDR3 DNA: TGTGCCAGCAGCTTTTCGCGGACAGGGGGCACAGATACGCAGTATTTT.